This entry is about one T cell receptor beta chain. Antigen unknown. Researchers used template switching to add UMIs featuring a 6-nucleotide sample barcode. TCRdb reanalyzed the 5' RACE reads, giving one entry per CDR3 protein sequence and no DNA. The sample includes 110,000 to 150,000 distinct CDR3 sequences. The V gene's germline CDR1 is SGHRS and CDR2 YFSETQ. This CDR3 region has 18 residues. These data originate in a study of monozygotic twins with inflammatory bowel disease. Study-wide findings and caveats: Clonotype overlap with others was lower in IBD patients than in healthy twins, a difference that was greatest with disease activity.

The sequence derives from a human donor with ulcerative colitis or Crohn's disease, or a healthy co-twin of an affected twin (not recorded which). Sequenced material: blood. The V gene is TRBV5-1, the J gene TRBJ2-3; with no DNA, the TCRdb D assignment of TRBD2 cannot be verified. CDR3 sequence reads: CASSLPGTTSGRADTQYF.